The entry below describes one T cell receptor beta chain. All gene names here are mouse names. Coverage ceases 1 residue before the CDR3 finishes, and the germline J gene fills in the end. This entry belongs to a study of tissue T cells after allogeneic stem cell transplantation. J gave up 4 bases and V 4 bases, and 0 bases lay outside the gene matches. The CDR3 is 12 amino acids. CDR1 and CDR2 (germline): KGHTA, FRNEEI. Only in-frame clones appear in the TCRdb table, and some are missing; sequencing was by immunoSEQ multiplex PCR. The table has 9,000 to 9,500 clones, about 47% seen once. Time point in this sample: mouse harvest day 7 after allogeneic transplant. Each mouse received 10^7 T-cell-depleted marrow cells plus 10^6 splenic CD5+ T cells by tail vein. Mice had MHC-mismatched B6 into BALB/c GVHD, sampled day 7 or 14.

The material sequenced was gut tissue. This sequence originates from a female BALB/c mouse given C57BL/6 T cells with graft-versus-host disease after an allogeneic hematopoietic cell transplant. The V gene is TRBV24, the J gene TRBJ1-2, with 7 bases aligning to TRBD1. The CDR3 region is CASSRQGSDYTF. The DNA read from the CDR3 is TGTGCCAGCAGTCGACAGGGCTCCGACTACACC.